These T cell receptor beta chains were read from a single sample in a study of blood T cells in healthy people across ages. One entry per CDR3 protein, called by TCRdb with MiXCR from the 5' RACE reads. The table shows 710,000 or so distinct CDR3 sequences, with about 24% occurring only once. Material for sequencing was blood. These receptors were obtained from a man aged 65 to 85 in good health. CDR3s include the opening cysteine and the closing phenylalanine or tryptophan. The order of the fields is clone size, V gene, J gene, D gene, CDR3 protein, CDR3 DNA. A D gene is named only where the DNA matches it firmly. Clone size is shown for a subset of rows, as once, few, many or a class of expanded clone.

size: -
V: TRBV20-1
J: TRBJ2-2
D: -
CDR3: CSARDRIAENTGELFF
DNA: TGCAGTGCTAGAGATAGGATAGCGGAGAACACCGGGGAGCTGTTTTTT

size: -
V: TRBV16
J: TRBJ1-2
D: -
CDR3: CASSQRTTGSYGYAF
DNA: TGTGCCAGCAGCCAAAGGACGACCGGCTCCTATGGCTACGCCTTC

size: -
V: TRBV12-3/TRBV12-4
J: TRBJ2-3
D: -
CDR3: CASSLRMADTDTQYF
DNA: TGTGCCAGCAGTTTGAGAATGGCTGACACAGATACGCAGTATTTT

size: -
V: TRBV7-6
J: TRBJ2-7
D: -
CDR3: CASSEDGYEQYF
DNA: TGTGCCAGCAGCGAGGACGGGTACGAGCAGTACTTC

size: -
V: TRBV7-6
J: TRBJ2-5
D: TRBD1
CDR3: CASSTGTGSAQETQYF
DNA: TGTGCCAGCAGCACTGGGACAGGGAGTGCCCAAGAGACCCAGTACTTC

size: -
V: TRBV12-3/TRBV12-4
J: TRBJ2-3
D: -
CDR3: CASSFVYSTDTQYF
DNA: TGTGCCAGCAGTTTCGTTTATAGCACAGATACGCAGTATTTT

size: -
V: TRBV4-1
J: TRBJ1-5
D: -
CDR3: CASSQDSGLRHQPQHF
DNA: TGCGCCAGCAGCCAAGATTCAGGTCTAAGGCATCAGCCCCAGCATTTT

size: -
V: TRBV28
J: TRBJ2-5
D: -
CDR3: CASRNSPIQETQYF
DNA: TGTGCCAGCAGAAACAGCCCGATACAAGAGACCCAGTACTTC

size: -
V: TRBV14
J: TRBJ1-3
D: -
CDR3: CASSQGGYSGNTIYF
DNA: TGTGCCAGCAGCCAAGGGGGCTACTCTGGAAACACCATATATTTT

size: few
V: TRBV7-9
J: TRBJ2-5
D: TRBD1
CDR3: CASSPSLNRGTQYF
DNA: TGTGCCAGCAGCCCGAGCCTGAACAGGGGGACCCAGTACTTC

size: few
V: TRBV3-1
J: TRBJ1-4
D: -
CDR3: CASSQAQGGEKLFF
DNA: TGTGCCAGCAGCCAAGCCCAGGGAGGAGAAAAACTGTTTTTT

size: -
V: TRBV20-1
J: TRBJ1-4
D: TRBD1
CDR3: CSAGTGEKLFF
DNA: TGCAGTGCTGGGACAGGGGAAAAACTGTTTTTT

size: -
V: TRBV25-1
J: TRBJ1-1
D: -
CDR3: CASTDWGARTEAFF
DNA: TGTGCCAGCACCGATTGGGGGGCGCGAACTGAAGCTTTCTTT

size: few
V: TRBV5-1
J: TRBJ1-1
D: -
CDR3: CASSLDIMNTEAFF
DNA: TGCGCCAGCAGCTTGGATATCATGAACACTGAAGCTTTCTTT

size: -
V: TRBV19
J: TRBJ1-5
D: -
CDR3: CASSKYDGYRNQPQHF
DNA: TGTGCCAGTAGTAAGTATGACGGCTATCGCAATCAGCCCCAGCATTTT

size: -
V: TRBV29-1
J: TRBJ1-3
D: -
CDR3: CSVGVPGNTIYF
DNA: TGCAGCGTTGGAGTCCCTGGAAACACCATATATTTT

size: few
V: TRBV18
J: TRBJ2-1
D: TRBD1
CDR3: CASKNGTGVHNEQFF
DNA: TGTGCCAGCAAAAACGGGACAGGGGTTCACAATGAGCAGTTCTTC

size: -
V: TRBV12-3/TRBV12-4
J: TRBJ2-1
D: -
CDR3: CASSLWGGANNEQFF
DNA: TGTGCCAGCAGTCTGTGGGGGGGGGCCAACAATGAGCAGTTCTTC

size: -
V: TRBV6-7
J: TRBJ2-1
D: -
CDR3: CASRWGNPNEQFF
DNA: TGTGCCAGCAGGTGGGGAAACCCCAATGAGCAGTTCTTC

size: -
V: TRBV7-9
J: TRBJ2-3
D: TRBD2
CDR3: CASSFLAGVRPDTQYF
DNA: TGTGCCAGCAGCTTCCTAGCGGGAGTGCGCCCAGATACGCAGTATTTT

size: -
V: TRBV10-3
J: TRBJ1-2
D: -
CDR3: CAIKAGDYGYTF
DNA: TGTGCCATCAAGGCCGGGGACTATGGCTACACCTTC

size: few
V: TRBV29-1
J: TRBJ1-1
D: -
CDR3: CSVERGGATEAFF
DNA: TGCAGCGTTGAACGGGGGGGGGCAACTGAAGCTTTCTTT

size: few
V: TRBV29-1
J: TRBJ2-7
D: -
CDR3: CSVDPRGGGEQYF
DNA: TGCAGCGTTGACCCTAGGGGGGGAGGCGAGCAGTACTTC

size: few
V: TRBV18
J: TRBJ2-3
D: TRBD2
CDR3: CASSPPGTSGRNTQYF
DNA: TGTGCCAGCTCACCACCCGGGACTAGCGGGAGGAATACGCAGTATTTT

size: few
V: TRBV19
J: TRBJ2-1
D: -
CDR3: CASSSLPGTYNEQFF
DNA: TGTGCCAGTAGTTCCCTTCCAGGGACATACAATGAGCAGTTCTTC

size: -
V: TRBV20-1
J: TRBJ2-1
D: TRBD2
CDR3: CSAPGTSGRVEQFF
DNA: TGCAGTGCTCCAGGGACTAGCGGGAGGGTTGAGCAGTTCTTC

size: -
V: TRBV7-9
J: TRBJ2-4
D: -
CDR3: CASSLEGPIAKNIQYF
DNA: TGTGCCAGCAGCTTAGAAGGGCCCATAGCCAAAAACATTCAGTACTTC

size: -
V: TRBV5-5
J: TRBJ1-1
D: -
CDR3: CASSLVEVAEAFF
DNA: TGTGCCAGCAGCTTGGTGGAGGTGGCTGAAGCTTTCTTT

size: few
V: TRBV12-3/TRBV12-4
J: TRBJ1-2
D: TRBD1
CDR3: CASSFRDRVDYGYTF
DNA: TGTGCCAGCAGTTTCCGGGACAGGGTTGACTATGGCTACACCTTC

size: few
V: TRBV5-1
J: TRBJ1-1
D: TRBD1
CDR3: CASSLRQGGLAGGTEAFF
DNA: TGCGCCAGCAGCTTGAGGCAGGGGGGTCTGGCAGGAGGCACTGAAGCTTTCTTT

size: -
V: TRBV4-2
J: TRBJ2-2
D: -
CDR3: CASSLRTQVNTGELFF
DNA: TGTGCCAGCAGCCTAAGGACCCAGGTTAACACCGGGGAGCTGTTTTTT

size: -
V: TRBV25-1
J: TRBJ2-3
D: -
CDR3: CAVGDTYTDTQYF
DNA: TGTGCCGTCGGGGACACTTACACAGATACGCAGTATTTT

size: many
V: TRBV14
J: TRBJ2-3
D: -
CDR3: CASSAVGGTDTQYF
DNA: TGTGCCAGCAGCGCAGTGGGGGGCACAGATACGCAGTATTTT

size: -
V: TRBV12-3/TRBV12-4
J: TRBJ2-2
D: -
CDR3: CASRDLSGSNTGELFF
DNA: TGTGCCAGCAGGGACTTGAGCGGGTCTAACACCGGGGAGCTGTTTTTT

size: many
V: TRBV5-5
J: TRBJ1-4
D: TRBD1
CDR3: CASSRDRGEKLFF
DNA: TGTGCCAGCAGCCGGGACAGGGGTGAAAAACTGTTTTTT

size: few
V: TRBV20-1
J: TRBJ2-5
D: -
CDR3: CSAASRSTGIQETQYF
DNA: TGCAGTGCTGCCTCCAGATCGACAGGAATCCAAGAGACCCAGTACTTC

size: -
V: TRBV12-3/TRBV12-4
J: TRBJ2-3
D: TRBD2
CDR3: CASSHKTSGVSTDTQYF
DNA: TGTGCCAGCAGCCACAAGACTAGCGGGGTCAGCACAGATACGCAGTATTTT

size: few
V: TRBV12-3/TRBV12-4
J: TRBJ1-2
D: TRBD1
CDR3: CVSSLWGTGHGYTF
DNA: TGTGTCAGCAGTTTATGGGGGACAGGACATGGCTACACCTTC

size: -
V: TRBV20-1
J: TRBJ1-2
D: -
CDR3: CGAPGAGSRNGYTF
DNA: TGCGGTGCGCCGGGAGCAGGGTCCCGAAATGGCTACACCTTC

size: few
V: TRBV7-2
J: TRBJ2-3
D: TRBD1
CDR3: CASSTTGLNQPQYF
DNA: TGTGCCAGCAGCACGACAGGGCTCAATCAGCCCCAGTATTTT

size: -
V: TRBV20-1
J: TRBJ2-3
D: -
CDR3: CSARGDIGHRTDTQYF
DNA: TGCAGTGCTAGAGGCGACATTGGACATCGGACAGATACGCAGTATTTT

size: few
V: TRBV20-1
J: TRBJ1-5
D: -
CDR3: CSAPPADSNQPQHF
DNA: TGCAGTGCCCCCCCGGCAGATAGCAATCAGCCCCAGCATTTT

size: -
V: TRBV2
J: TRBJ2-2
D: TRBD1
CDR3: CASSVGQLTGELFF
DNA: TGTGCCAGCAGCGTGGGACAGCTCACCGGGGAGCTGTTTTTT

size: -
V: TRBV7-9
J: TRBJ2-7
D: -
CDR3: CASSSAGSYEQYF
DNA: TGTGCCAGCAGCTCGGCAGGGTCGTACGAGCAGTACTTC

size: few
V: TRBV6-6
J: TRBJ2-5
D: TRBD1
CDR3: CASSSRQGPRETQYF
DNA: TGTGCCAGCAGTTCCCGACAGGGACCTAGAGAGACCCAGTACTTC

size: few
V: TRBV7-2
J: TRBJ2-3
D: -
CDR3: CASRAQAPSTDTQYF
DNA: TGTGCCAGCAGGGCCCAGGCCCCTAGCACAGATACGCAGTATTTT

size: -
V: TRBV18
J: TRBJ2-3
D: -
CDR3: CASSLWLQSTDTPYF
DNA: TGTGCCAGCTCACTTTGGCTACAGAGCACAGATACGCCGTATTTT

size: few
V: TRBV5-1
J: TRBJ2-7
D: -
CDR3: CASSATGTYEQYF
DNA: TGCGCCAGCAGCGCGACAGGAACCTACGAGCAGTACTTC

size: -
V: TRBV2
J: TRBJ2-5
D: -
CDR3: CASSVRIQETQYF
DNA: TGTGCCAGCAGTGTGAGGATCCAAGAGACCCAGTACTTC

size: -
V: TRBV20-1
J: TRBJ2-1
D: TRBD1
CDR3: CSARSGTGAYNEQFF
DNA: TGCAGTGCTAGATCCGGGACAGGGGCCTACAATGAGCAGTTCTTC

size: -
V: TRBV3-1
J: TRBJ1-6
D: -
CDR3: CASSHGGAYNSPLHF
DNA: TGTGCCAGCAGCCACGGTGGGGCATATAATTCACCCCTCCACTTT

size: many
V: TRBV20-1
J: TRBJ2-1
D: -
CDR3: CSASRLVDLFF
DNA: TGCAGTGCTAGTCGACTAGTTGATCTGTTCTTC

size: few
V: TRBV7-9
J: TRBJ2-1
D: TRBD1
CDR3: CASSLGQGSDNEQFF
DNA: TGTGCCAGCAGCTTAGGACAGGGGAGTGACAATGAGCAGTTCTTC

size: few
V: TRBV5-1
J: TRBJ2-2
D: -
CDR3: CASSSTTNTGELFF
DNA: TGCGCCAGCAGCTCTACAACCAACACCGGGGAGCTGTTTTTT